The 12 T cell receptor beta chains presented below share a single source sample, sequenced in a study of cytomegalovirus exposure and HLA in healthy donors. PCR involved 60 Vbeta and 13 Jbeta primers. This table comes from immunoSEQ multiplex PCR, and its TCRdb copy is limited to in-frame clones, with some not included. The sample carries about 210,000 clones, roughly 80% recorded once. Sequenced sample: PBMCs. These receptors came from a man aged 30 to 39 in good health and CMV-seronegative.

The chain employs TRBV19 and TRBJ1-5, with D uncertain. The germline V gene encodes CDR1 LNHDA and CDR2 SQIVND (reference sequence). V lost 1 base, J lost 11 bases, and 12 bases lay in between. This CDR3 has 13 residues. The CDR3 is CASSIAAPSTQHF. CDR3 nucleotide sequence: TGTGCCAGTAGTATAGCCGCCCCGAGTACCCAGCATTTT.

The chain carries TRBV2 and TRBJ1-2; a weak D match, TRBD1 (6 bases). Germline V lookup: CDR1 SNHLY, CDR2 FYNNEI. With 7 bases removed from V and 4 bases from J, the gap between germline ends came to 13 bases. This CDR3 is 13 amino acids long. DNA for the CDR3: TGTGCCAGCAACCAGGGGCCAGGCTATGGCTACACCTTC. Its protein product is CASNQGPGYGYTF.

The chain combines TRBV4-3 with TRBJ1-6; 9 positions match TRBD1. Losses at the gene ends were 5 bases for V and 9 bases for J; bases not matched to a gene: 8. The CDR3 sequence is 15 residues long. Looked up from germline, CDR1 is LGHNA and CDR2 is YSLEER. The CDR3 protein is CASSEGQGLGSPLHF. Written as DNA, the CDR3 is TGCGCCAGCAGCGAGGGACAGGGCTTAGGTTCACCCCTCCACTTT.

This clone was found once. The rearrangement joins TRBV5-6 to TRBJ2-5; TRBD1 agrees at 8 bases. The germline CDR1 and CDR2 sequences are SGHDT and YYEEEE. With 4 bases clipped from V and 1 base from J, the junction kept 6 bases outside the gene matches. The CDR3 extends over 15 amino acids. The CDR3 DNA reads as TGTGCCAGCAGCGATGTAGGACAGGGCCAAGAGACCCAGTACTTC. Its protein is CASSDVGQGQETQYF.

V gene TRBV28 combines with J gene TRBJ2-5, with D perhaps matching TRBD1 (8 bases). V lost 5 bases and J lost 5, with 18 bases in between. This CDR3 has 15 amino acids. Looked up from germline, CDR1 is MDHEN and CDR2 is SYDVKM. The CDR3 DNA reads as TGTGCCAGCAGTGATACAGGGGGGGTGGAGGAGACCCAGTACTTC. Translating it yields CASSDTGGVEETQYF.

This chain connects TRBV5-1 to TRBJ2-1; 9 nucleotides match TRBD2. Germline-derived CDR1 and CDR2 are SGHRS and YFSETQ. The CDR3 extends over 17 amino acids. V was clipped by 0 bases and J by 4 bases; unmatched bases: 8. CDR3 region: CASSLGQRGASYNEQFF. The DNA for the CDR3 is TGCGCCAGCAGCTTGGGCCAGCGGGGGGCCTCTTACAATGAGCAGTTCTTC.

The chain links TRBV4-2 to TRBJ2-7; 8 bases map to TRBD2. The ends lost 0 bases at V and 7 bases at J; junction bases unmatched: 11. The germline gives CDR1 LGHNA, CDR2 YNFKEQ. The CDR3 is 16 residues long. CDR3 in amino acids: CASSQERRGGHYEQYF. CDR3 nucleotide sequence: TGTGCCAGCAGCCAAGAACGACGGGGGGGCCACTATGAGCAGTACTTC.

The chain joins TRBV2 to TRBJ1-1; no definite D call. Germline lookup yields CDR1 SNHLY and CDR2 FYNNEI. The CDR3 is 13 amino acids. The V and J ends lost 5 bases and 3 bases respectively, with 10 bases between them. In DNA, the CDR3 is TGTGCCAGCAGTTGGAGGAGGGACACTGAAGCTTTCTTT. As protein: CASSWRRDTEAFF.

This clone was detected once. Sequence at one end of the junction differs from germline and may be a read error. The V call is TRBV5-8, the J call TRBJ2-6, with 10 bases identical to TRBD1. The germline CDR1 and CDR2 sequences are SGHTS and YDEGEE. CDR3 length: 18 amino acids. CDR3 DNA: TGTGCCAGCAGCGAGACCGGGACAGGGGCAACTGGGGCCAGCGTCCTGACTTTC. The encoded protein is CASSETGTGATGASVLTF.

The chain recombines TRBV5-6 with TRBJ2-2, with D possibly TRBD1 on 6 matching bases. Looked up from germline, CDR1 is SGHDT and CDR2 is YYEEEE. The CDR3 is 16 residues long. The germline V and J ends were trimmed by 0 bases and 5 bases, with 14 bases remaining between them. CDR3 loop: CASSLVNQGGTGELFF. The DNA of the CDR3 is TGTGCCAGCAGCTTGGTCAATCAAGGGGGAACCGGGGAGCTGTTTTTT.

The V and J genes are TRBV5-6 and TRBJ1-5; D is undetermined. Germline V CDR1 and CDR2: SGHDT, YYEEEE. Trimming removed 0 bases from V and 0 bases from J, with 7 bases in between. CDR3 length: 15 residues. CDR3 region: CASSLGYYSNQPQHF. The DNA of the CDR3 is TGTGCCAGCAGCTTGGGGTACTATAGCAATCAGCCCCAGCATTTT.

The chain uses TRBV27 and TRBJ2-7, with TRBD1 matching over 10 bases. The trim removed 3 bases at V and 1 base at J, leaving 6 bases unmatched. Germline V CDR1 and CDR2: MNHEY, SMNVEV (reference sequence). The CDR3 covers 16 residues. CDR3 protein: CASSFIAGQGSYEQYF. DNA of the CDR3: TGTGCCAGCAGTTTCATTGCGGGACAGGGGTCCTACGAGCAGTACTTC.